Below are 30 T cell receptor beta chains sequenced from a single sample in a study of blood T cell repertoires in COVID-19 (dated by TCRdb to 2018 to 2020). Library creation used the immunoSEQ multiplex PCR assay. This is the immuneACCESS table as TCRdb keeps it, with only in-frame sequences that have V and J called. A part of the clones is gone; compared with another copy, unresolved V genes explain less than half, and the rest is unexplained. This sample gives about 73,000 clones in total; approximately 80% of them show up just once. The ten top clones hold 5% to 6.5% of the sample. Sequenced material: peripheral blood. These receptor sequences come from a woman between 55 and 75 years old with acute or convalescent COVID-19.

This chain uses TRBV5-1 with TRBJ1-1, with D possibly being TRBD1 (6 bases). In germline, CDR1 is SGHRS, CDR2 YFSETQ. This CDR3 has 16 residues. Trimming shortened V by 1 base and J by 0 bases, and 13 bases separated the two germline ends. The CDR3 protein is CASSLQSTGVNTEAFF. Here the CDR3 DNA reads TGCGCCAGCAGCTTGCAATCGACAGGCGTGAACACTGAAGCTTTCTTT. The full variable domain, in which reference TRBV5-1 and TRBJ1-1 provide the parts outside the CDR3, is KAGVTQTPRYLIKTRGQQVTLSCSPISGHRSVSWYQQTPGQGLQFLFEYFSETQRNKGNFPGRFSGRQFSNSRSEMNVSTLELGDSALYLCASSLQSTGVNTEAFFGQGTRLTVV.

The CDR3 protein is CASGTGGSYEQYF. CDR3 DNA sequence: TGTGCCAGCGGAACAGGGGGCTCCTACGAGCAGTACTTC. The chain joins TRBV6-5 to TRBJ2-7, with 8 bases that match TRBD1. Trimming removed 8 bases from V and 0 bases from J; junction bases left unmatched: 3. This CDR3 region has 13 residues. Germline V gives CDR1 MNHEY, CDR2 SVGAGI.

The V gene is TRBV4-2, the J gene TRBJ2-1; TRBD2 aligns across 9 bases. The CDR3 has 16 amino acids. Trimming removed 0 bases from V and 5 bases from J; junction bases left unmatched: 5. CDR1 and CDR2 (germline): LGHNA, YNFKEQ. CDR3 region: CASSQDFLAGNNEQFF. CDR3 coding DNA: TGTGCCAGCAGCCAAGATTTTCTAGCGGGGAACAATGAGCAGTTCTTC.

This clone was observed a handful of times. The V gene is TRBV27, the J gene TRBJ1-1; 7 bases are shared with TRBD1. The germline CDR1 and CDR2 sequences are MNHEY and SMNVEV (reference sequence). The CDR3 has 15 residues. V dropped 4 bases and J dropped 4; count of bases not matched to a gene: 9. CDR3 loop: CASSSVRQGLTEAFF. DNA for the CDR3: TGTGCCAGCAGTTCGGTCCGACAGGGTCTCACTGAAGCTTTCTTT.

The rearrangement joins TRBV10-3 to TRBJ2-3; TRBD1 agrees at 9 bases. The CDR3 has 16 amino acids. Per the germline V gene, CDR1 is ENHRY and CDR2 is SYGVKD. Trimming took 6 bases from V and 4 from J; bases not matched to a gene: 11. The CDR3 loop is CAISPPGTGKADTQYF. The CDR3 coding sequence is TGTGCCATCAGCCCCCCCGGGACAGGGAAGGCAGATACGCAGTATTTT.

The chain carries TRBV11-2 and TRBJ2-1, with 9 positions matching TRBD2. V lost 0 bases, J lost 10 bases, and 7 bases stayed unmatched. Germline V CDR1 and CDR2: SGHAT, FQNNGV. The length of the CDR3 is 15 residues. CDR3 region: CASSLEAGGPSEQFF. The DNA for the CDR3 is TGTGCCAGCAGCTTAGAGGCGGGGGGGCCGAGCGAGCAGTTCTTC.

CDR3 region: CASSRGDHTGELFF. The CDR3 region has the DNA TGTGCCAGTAGTAGGGGGGACCACACCGGGGAGCTGTTTTTT. The chain links TRBV19 to TRBJ2-2; TRBD2 is a possible D gene (6 bases). This CDR3 has 14 residues. The V end lost 4 bases, the J end lost 3 bases, and 9 bases lay between the germline ends. Germline assignment: CDR1 LNHDA and CDR2 SQIVND (reference sequence).

The rearrangement uses TRBV24-1 and TRBJ1-5; 9 bases map to TRBD1. The CDR3 has 14 amino acids. With 9 bases clipped from V and 8 bases from J, the junction kept 10 bases outside the gene matches. CDR1 is KGHDR and CDR2 is SFDVKD in the germline V gene. The CDR3 region is CATRGQGTMEPQHF. In nucleotides, the CDR3 is TGTGCCACCCGGGGACAGGGAACAATGGAGCCCCAGCATTTT.

This rearrangement joins TRBV19 to TRBJ1-1; 9 nucleotides agree with TRBD1. Germline CDR1 reads LNHDA; CDR2 reads SQIVND (reference sequence). This CDR3 is built from 14 residues. V shed 2 bases, J shed 4 bases, and the junction held 2 bases outside the gene matches. CDR3 nucleotide sequence: TGTGCCAGTAGTATAAGGACAGGGGCCACTGAAGCTTTCTTT. Residues: CASSIRTGATEAFF.

The J gene is TRBJ1-1, the V gene TRBV5-4; 7 bases align to TRBD1. Germline lookup yields CDR1 SGHNT and CDR2 YYREEE (reference sequence). V lost 1 base and J lost 0; bases outside the gene matches: 9. CDR3 size: 17 residues. CDR3: CASSLRIGTEMNTEAFF. The CDR3 DNA follows: TGTGCCAGCAGCTTGAGGATCGGGACAGAGATGAACACTGAAGCTTTCTTT.

This sequence joins TRBV7-6 and TRBJ1-1; the match to TRBD1 covers 7 bases. The CDR3 length is 14 residues. V shed 5 bases and J 1 base; nucleotides not matched to a gene: 4. Germline CDR1 and CDR2: SGHVS and FNYEAQ. The CDR3 nucleotides read TGTGCCAGCAGCCCGACAGGGAGGAACACTGAAGCTTTCTTT. Protein sequence: CASSPTGRNTEAFF.

CDR3 DNA: TGTGCCAGCAGTACGCAGCGGGCCCTCCACTTT. This encodes CASSTQRALHF. This rearrangement joins TRBV6-5 to TRBJ1-6; no definite D call. The CDR3 has 11 residues. V was pared by 5 bases and J by 14 bases, with 10 bases between. Germline CDR1 and CDR2: MNHEY and SVGAGI.

The gene calls are TRBV27 and TRBJ1-2; D gene uncertain. Trimming removed 6 bases from V and 8 bases from J, with 19 bases in between. There are 14 residues in the CDR3. The germline V gene encodes CDR1 MNHEY and CDR2 SMNVEV (reference sequence). The CDR3 bases are TGTGCCAGCAGCCCCGGGATCAAGAATCAAGGCTACACCTTC. Translation gives CASSPGIKNQGYTF.

The J gene is TRBJ1-2, the V gene TRBV9; D is ambiguous. From germline, CDR1 is SGDLS and CDR2 YYNGEE. The CDR3 has 14 residues. Trimming stripped 5 bases from V and 4 bases from J, with 15 bases between. The CDR3 loop is CASRKTGVPYGYTF. CDR3 sequence (DNA): TGTGCCAGCAGGAAGACCGGAGTACCCTATGGCTACACCTTC.

The V gene is TRBV2, the J gene TRBJ2-5, with 10 bases matching TRBD1. Germline V gene sequence: CDR1 SNHLY, CDR2 FYNNEI. Trimming at V came to 6 bases and at J to 5 bases, leaving 3 bases not matched to a gene. This CDR3 has 13 residues. As DNA, the CDR3 is TGTGCCAGCAGGACAGGGGGCGCCGAGACCCAGTACTTC. It encodes CASRTGGAETQYF.

This clone appeared once. CDR3 sequence: CAWSVRSGSGTNEKLFF. The CDR3 DNA is TGTGCCTGGAGTGTCAGAAGTGGGTCGGGAACTAATGAAAAACTGTTTTTT. The chain is built from TRBV30 and TRBJ1-4; D uncertain. CDR1 is GTSNPN, CDR2 SVGIG, per germline (reference sequence). Trimming stripped 0 bases from V and 1 base from J, with 15 bases between. The CDR3 loop spans 17 amino acids.

The chain employs TRBV6-5 and TRBJ1-1; D remains unclear. The CDR3 extends over 14 amino acids. Germline loops: CDR1 MNHEY, CDR2 SVGAGI. The ends were cut back, 7 bases at V and 3 bases at J, with 15 bases in the middle. This chain's CDR3 is CASTLGSGYTEAFF. The CDR3 coding sequence is TGTGCCAGCACCCTGGGTTCGGGGTACACTGAAGCTTTCTTT.

This clone was counted a few times. The chain couples TRBV5-1 to TRBJ1-2, with unresolved D. The CDR3 sequence is 13 residues long. Per germline, CDR1 SGHRS and CDR2 YFSETQ. Trimming took 4 bases from V and 0 from J, leaving 7 bases between them. CDR3 sequence (DNA): TGCGCCAGCAGCGTTCAGTCTAACTATGGCTACACCTTC. It specifies CASSVQSNYGYTF.

The chain uses TRBV11-2 and TRBJ1-5; D not certain. CDR3 length: 15 residues. Germline CDR1 is SGHAT and CDR2 is FQNNGV. V shed 0 bases and J shed 4 bases, with 10 bases lying between them. The CDR3 protein is CASSLEPGGNQPQHF. CDR3 nucleotide sequence: TGTGCCAGCAGCTTAGAACCGGGAGGAAATCAGCCCCAGCATTTT.

In DNA, the CDR3 is TGTGCCAGCAGTACCTCAGGACAGGGTATATACTATGGCTACACCTTC. Translated, it gives CASSTSGQGIYYGYTF. The J gene is TRBJ1-2, the V gene TRBV27; TRBD1 aligns across 8 bases. Losses at the gene ends were 5 bases for V and 3 bases for J; bases not matched to a gene: 11. CDR3 size: 16 residues. Germline V CDR1 and CDR2: MNHEY, SMNVEV (reference sequence).

J is TRBJ1-1 and V is TRBV10-2; D may be TRBD1 (5 bases). Trimming stripped 4 bases from V and 1 base from J, with 7 bases between. Germline-derived CDR1 and CDR2 are WSHSY and SAAADI. This CDR3 region has 13 residues. The chain's CDR3 is CASSGDWNTEAFF. DNA for the CDR3: TGCGCCAGCAGTGGGGACTGGAACACTGAAGCTTTCTTT.

V is TRBV6-5 and J is TRBJ1-2; 8 positions agree with TRBD1. Germline V gene data show CDR1 as MNHEY and CDR2 as SVGAGI. With 4 bases clipped from V and 7 bases from J, the junction kept 11 bases outside the gene matches. The CDR3 sequence is 15 residues long. In DNA form, the CDR3 reads TGTGCCAGCAGTTGGGGTCAGGGGGCAATGGGTGGCTACACCTTC. It codes for CASSWGQGAMGGYTF.

The chain combines TRBV5-1 with TRBJ1-1; 8 nucleotides agree with TRBD1. There are 15 residues in the CDR3. With V trimmed by 5 bases and J by 1 base, 7 bases remained unmatched. The V gene's germline CDR1 is SGHRS and CDR2 YFSETQ. In nucleotides, the CDR3 is TGCGCCAGCAGATTTGGACAGGGCGGGAACACTGAAGCTTTCTTT. This codes for CASRFGQGGNTEAFF.

The chain couples TRBV3-1 (or the pseudogene TRBV3-2) to TRBJ2-3; 9 bases line up with TRBD1. The germline V gene has CDR1 LGHDT and CDR2 YNNKEL (reference sequence). The CDR3 totals 16 residues. V lost 4 bases to trimming and J lost 4 bases; unmatched junction nucleotides: 9. The CDR3 DNA is TGTGCCAGCAGCCCTGCCGCGGGACAGGGCCCAGATACGCAGTATTTT. This gives the protein CASSPAAGQGPDTQYF.

The chain carries TRBV5-6 and TRBJ1-3, with 11 nucleotides matching TRBD1. There are 16 residues in the CDR3. Trimming at V came to 3 bases and at J to 2 bases, leaving 4 bases not matched to a gene. The germline CDR1 and CDR2 sequences are SGHDT and YYEEEE. The CDR3 loop is CASSWDRGNAGNTIYF. The CDR3 nucleotides are TGTGCCAGCAGCTGGGACAGGGGGAATGCTGGAAACACCATATATTTT.

This chain uses TRBV2 with TRBJ1-3, with a tentative D call TRBD1 (6 bases). The CDR3 consists of 15 residues. The germline V gene encodes CDR1 SNHLY and CDR2 FYNNEI. V lost 3 bases and J 4 bases, leaving 13 bases between the germline ends. The CDR3 loop reads CASSDQGRRGNTIYF. As DNA, the CDR3 is TGTGCCAGCAGTGACCAGGGGCGTCGGGGAAACACCATATATTTT.

Turning to this clone: The sample holds other DNA sequences that translate to the same CDR3. The V call is TRBV3-1 (or the pseudogene TRBV3-2), the J call TRBJ1-5; the D is unclear. The germline V gene encodes CDR1 LGHDT and CDR2 YNNKEL (reference sequence). The CDR3 totals 14 residues. Trimming cost V 6 bases and J 0 bases, with 9 bases left between them. CDR3 nucleotide sequence: TGTGCCAGCAGGTCGGGGAATAGCAATCAGCCCCAGCATTTT. As protein: CASRSGNSNQPQHF.

The CDR3: CASSEVGGAPGELFF. CDR3 DNA: TGTGCCAGCAGTGAGGTCGGGGGGGCACCCGGGGAGCTGTTTTTT. V gene TRBV2 combines with J gene TRBJ2-2; TRBD2 matches at 8 bases. The CDR3 extends over 15 amino acids. The germline V gene has CDR1 SNHLY and CDR2 FYNNEI. Germline trimming cut 3 bases from V and 6 bases from J; bases unmatched to any gene: 6. The entire variable domain, with the rest obtained from reference TRBV2 and TRBJ2-2, is as follows: EPEVTQTPSHQVTQMGQEVILRCVPISNHLYFYWYRQILGQKVEFLVSFYNNEISEKSEIFDDQFSVERPDGSNFTLKIRSTKLEDSAMYFCASSEVGGAPGELFFGEGSRLTVL.

This chain links TRBV5-8 with TRBJ2-7, with a weak D call TRBD2 (6 bases). Per germline, CDR1 SGHTS and CDR2 YDEGEE. V shed 6 bases and J shed 5 bases, with 24 bases lying between them. This CDR3 contains 16 residues. The DNA of the CDR3 is TGTGCCAGCACCTTAGGACTAATACTCACTTCAGACGAGCAGTACTTC. Protein: CASTLGLILTSDEQYF. The variable domain in full, completed from reference TRBV5-8 and TRBJ2-7, reads EAGVTQSPTHLIKTRGQQATLRCSPISGHTSVYWYQQALGLGLQFLLWYDEGEERNRGNFPPRFSGRQFPNYSSELNVNALELEDSALYLCASTLGLILTSDEQYFGPGTRLTVT.

This chain uses TRBV5-1 with TRBJ1-1; D call uncertain. The V end was cut by 4 bases, the J end by 0 bases, with 13 bases between. The CDR3 length is 15 residues. The germline V gene encodes CDR1 SGHRS and CDR2 YFSETQ. The CDR3: CASSQGSTVNTEAFF. CDR3 coding DNA: TGCGCCAGCAGCCAAGGATCAACAGTGAACACTGAAGCTTTCTTT.